Listed here are 23 T cell receptor beta chains from one sample, sequenced in a study of OX40 agonist ivuxolimab in advanced cancers. Method: immunoSEQ multiplex PCR; TCRdb's copy keeps in-frame clones and lacks some. The sample yields about 59,000 clones, 80% to 90% seen once. The specimen comprised CD4+ or CD8+ T cells sorted from blood, sampled in a trial of the OX40 agonist ivuxolimab. The receptors were gathered from an adult with an advanced solid tumor such as melanoma, head and neck, liver or kidney cancer.

The rearrangement links TRBV18 to TRBJ1-5; D is perhaps TRBD1 (6 bases). The CDR3 runs 16 residues. Between the trimmed V and J ends, which lost 2 bases and 4 bases, there was a span of 15 bases. CDR1 KGHSH and CDR2 LQKENI come from the germline V gene. The CDR3 loop reads CASSPMGQRGNQPQHF. DNA of the CDR3: TGTGCCAGCTCACCAATGGGACAAAGGGGGAATCAGCCCCAGCATTTT.

The chain is built from TRBV6-6 and TRBJ1-5; D is perhaps TRBD1 (5 bases). Germline loops: CDR1 MNHNY, CDR2 SVGAGI (reference sequence). The CDR3 runs to 13 residues. V shed 6 bases and J shed 7 bases, with 13 bases lying between them. The CDR3 region has the DNA TGTGCCAGCAGCCTCCGGGACCGGCAGCCCCAGCATTTT. Its translation: CASSLRDRQPQHF.

This clone was recorded a few times. This chain connects TRBV28 to TRBJ2-1, with D possibly matching TRBD1 (6 bases). Germline CDR1 reads MDHEN; CDR2 reads SYDVKM. V lost 3 bases, J lost 2 bases, and 14 bases lay in between. The CDR3 runs 16 residues. The CDR3, as DNA: TGTGCCAGCAGTTTTTGGGGACGGACAGCCTACAATGAGCAGTTCTTC. It specifies CASSFWGRTAYNEQFF.

This clone has just a few counts. This sequence joins TRBV11-2 and TRBJ1-3; D not resolved. This CDR3 is 12 amino acids long. V was clipped by 1 base and J by 2 bases, with 0 bases between them. Per the germline V gene, CDR1 is SGHAT and CDR2 is FQNNGV. In DNA form, the CDR3 reads TGTGCCAGCAGCTTAGCTGGAAACACCATATATTTT. Translating it yields CASSLAGNTIYF.

This chain links TRBV18 with TRBJ1-3; D ambiguous. The CDR3 is made up of 15 amino acids. Per the germline V gene, CDR1 is KGHSH and CDR2 is LQKENI. V was shortened by 6 bases and J by 0 bases, with 12 bases between the two germline ends. CDR3 coding DNA: TGTGCCAGCTCTCCCCCCGGGTCCTCTGGAAACACCATATATTTT. It translates to CASSPPGSSGNTIYF.

This clone was counted a few times. The chain is built from TRBV19 and TRBJ1-1, with 7 bases aligning to TRBD1. Germline V gene lookup returns CDR1 LNHDA and CDR2 SQIVND (reference sequence). The CDR3 extends over 16 amino acids. V shed 6 bases and J 3 bases; nucleotides not matched to a gene: 13. The CDR3 reads CASSPPPGQSDTEAFF. The CDR3, as DNA: TGTGCCAGTAGCCCCCCTCCGGGACAGTCAGACACTGAAGCTTTCTTT.

This clone has just a few counts. The rearrangement uses TRBV30 and TRBJ1-5; 7 positions match TRBD1. CDR1 is GTSNPN and CDR2 is SVGIG in the germline V gene (reference sequence). V shed 4 bases, J shed 3 bases, and the junction held 6 bases outside the gene matches. The length of the CDR3 is 14 residues. CDR3 bases: TGTGCCTGGACTACAGGGGACTACAATCAGCCCCAGCATTTT. This gives the protein CAWTTGDYNQPQHF. Together with reference TRBV30 and TRBJ1-5, the CDR3 gives the full variable domain: SQTIHQWPATLVQPVGSPLSLECTVEGTSNPNLYWYRQAAGRGLQLLFYSVGIGQISSEVPQNLSASRPQDRQFILSSKKLLLSDSGFYLCAWTTGDYNQPQHFGDGTRLSIL.

The gene calls are TRBV6-5 and TRBJ2-1, with D perhaps given as TRBD1 or TRBD2 (5 bases each). V lost 0 bases, J lost 6 bases, and 12 bases lay in between. Looked up from germline, CDR1 is MNHEY and CDR2 is SVGAGI. CDR3 length: 15 residues. DNA for the CDR3: TGTGCCAGCAGTTACTCTCCGGGACCGGGCAATGAGCAGTTCTTC. This codes for CASSYSPGPGNEQFF.

This clone was found once. The V call is TRBV6-6, the J call TRBJ1-2; TRBD1 aligns across 10 bases. This CDR3 region has 16 residues. Germline lookup yields CDR1 MNHNY and CDR2 SVGAGI (reference sequence). J was trimmed by 5 bases and V by 5 bases; bases with no gene match: 11. Here the CDR3 reads CASSTGQGGGWYGYTF. As DNA, the CDR3 is TGTGCCAGCAGTACCGGACAGGGGGGAGGATGGTATGGCTACACCTTC.

The chain combines TRBV5-1 with TRBJ1-2, with 7 bases that match TRBD1. J gave up 1 base and V 0 bases, and 6 bases lay outside the gene matches. The germline V gene has CDR1 SGHRS and CDR2 YFSETQ. The CDR3 spans 16 residues. CDR3 bases: TGCGCCAGCAGCTTGGGTTCGGGACAGATTAACTATGGCTACACCTTC. Encoded protein: CASSLGSGQINYGYTF.

This clone showed up just a few times. The genes are TRBV10-1 and TRBJ1-4; D may be TRBD1 (5 bases). Trimming removed 6 bases at V and 7 bases at J, with 18 bases between. CDR1 is WNHNN, CDR2 SYGVQD, per germline (reference sequence). This CDR3 region has 15 residues. In DNA, the CDR3 is TGCGCCAGCAGCGATCCCGGGACCGAATCTGAAAAACTGTTTTTT. Residues: CASSDPGTESEKLFF.

This clone was counted between two and nine times. The chain combines TRBV7-8 with TRBJ1-6, with D possibly matching TRBD1 (5 bases). The V and J ends lost 2 bases and 0 bases respectively, with 17 bases between them. The CDR3 runs to 19 residues. Germline V gene lookup returns CDR1 SGHVS and CDR2 FQNEAQ. The CDR3 DNA sequence: TGTGCCAGCAGCTTACCCGTGAGACAGAGGAGCTCCTATAATTCACCCCTCCACTTT. Protein: CASSLPVRQRSSYNSPLHF.

The rearrangement links TRBV10-3 to TRBJ2-1; 9 nucleotides agree with TRBD2. The J segment lost 8 bases and the V segment lost 4 bases, leaving 6 bases of the junction unmatched. The germline V gene encodes CDR1 ENHRY and CDR2 SYGVKD. The CDR3 has 14 amino acids. CDR3 loop: CAISGAGGNYEQFF. The CDR3, as DNA: TGTGCCATCAGTGGCGCGGGAGGGAACTATGAGCAGTTCTTC.

The chain joins TRBV19 to TRBJ2-7; the match to TRBD1 covers 9 bases. The trim removed 6 bases at V and 3 bases at J, leaving 12 bases unmatched. Germline V gene sequence: CDR1 LNHDA, CDR2 SQIVND (reference sequence). CDR3 length equals 16 residues. The CDR3 sequence is CASSKLDEGQGYEQYF. The CDR3 bases are TGTGCCAGTAGCAAACTGGATGAGGGACAGGGCTACGAGCAGTACTTC.

The CDR3 bases are TGTGCCAGCAGTTTCTCGGGGACATACACTGAAGCTTTCTTT. This codes for CASSFSGTYTEAFF. The chain is built from TRBV6-5 and TRBJ1-1; D may be TRBD1 (6 bases). Germline CDR1 reads MNHEY; CDR2 reads SVGAGI. This CDR3 is 14 amino acids long. Trimming left V 4 bases short and J 3 bases short, with 12 bases between.

V and J are TRBV5-1 and TRBJ1-3; D is possibly TRBD1 (5 bases). With 4 bases removed from V and 0 bases from J, the gap between germline ends came to 8 bases. Germline CDR1 and CDR2: SGHRS and YFSETQ. The CDR3 extends over 14 amino acids. This chain's CDR3 is CASSVDSSGNTIYF. The CDR3 DNA reads as TGCGCCAGCAGCGTCGACAGCTCTGGAAACACCATATATTTT.

V and J are TRBV18 and TRBJ2-6; D is unclear. This CDR3 comprises 15 residues. Per germline, CDR1 KGHSH and CDR2 LQKENI. The V gene lost 1 base and the J gene lost 2 bases, with 6 bases spanning the gap. CDR3 nucleotides: TGTGCCAGCTCACCACAGGGTACTGGGGCCAACGTCCTGACTTTC. Translating gives CASSPQGTGANVLTF.

The chain uses TRBV27 and TRBJ2-7; 7 bases are shared with TRBD2. The CDR3 has 13 residues. CDR1 MNHEY and CDR2 SMNVEV come from the germline V gene (reference sequence). J was trimmed by 6 bases and V by 3 bases; bases with no gene match: 5. The CDR3, as DNA: TGTGCCAGCAGTTTTCCTGCTAGCGGCGAGCAGTACTTC. It specifies CASSFPASGEQYF.

The gene calls are TRBV19 and TRBJ2-5; no firm D call. The germline gives CDR1 LNHDA, CDR2 SQIVND (reference sequence). The CDR3 contains 12 residues. Deletions cut 5 bases from V and 1 base from J, with 5 bases between. The CDR3 bases are TGTGCCAGTAGTGTTGGCCAAGAGACCCAGTACTTC. Its protein is CASSVGQETQYF.

The rearrangement joins TRBV11-2 to TRBJ2-7; TRBD1 agrees at 7 bases. This CDR3 is built from 15 residues. Germline trimming cut 2 bases from V and 0 bases from J; bases unmatched to any gene: 4. Germline assignment: CDR1 SGHAT and CDR2 FQNNGV. The CDR3 spells CASSLNWDSSYEQYF. The DNA for the CDR3 is TGTGCCAGCAGCTTAAATTGGGACAGCTCCTACGAGCAGTACTTC.

The chain has TRBV5-4 and TRBJ2-3, with 10 bases that match TRBD2. This CDR3 has 18 residues. The germline V gene has CDR1 SGHNT and CDR2 YYREEE (reference sequence). Germline trimming cut 6 bases from V and 6 bases from J; bases unmatched to any gene: 19. CDR3 region: CASTRWLAGAEQRDTQYF. Here the CDR3 DNA reads TGTGCCAGCACCCGGTGGCTAGCGGGGGCCGAGCAGAGGGATACGCAGTATTTT.

The rearrangement links TRBV9 to TRBJ2-3; D is unclear. The germline gives CDR1 SGDLS, CDR2 YYNGEE. CDR3 length: 16 residues. The germline V and J ends were trimmed by 0 bases and 2 bases, with 13 bases remaining between them. The CDR3 protein is CASSVGPPRSTDTQYF. As DNA, the CDR3 is TGTGCCAGCAGCGTAGGGCCCCCGAGGTCCACAGATACGCAGTATTTT.

The chain combines TRBV29-1 with TRBJ1-1; D remains ambiguous. V lost 4 bases to trimming and J lost 2 bases, with 5 bases between them. This CDR3 is built from 11 residues. Germline V CDR1 and CDR2: SQVTM, ANQGSEA. DNA for the CDR3: TGCAGCGTTGTGGTTAACACTGAAGCTTTCTTT. This gives the protein CSVVVNTEAFF.